The 5 T cell receptor beta chains presented below share a single source sample, sequenced in a study of molecular identifiers for immune sequencing clone quantification. TCRdb reprocessed the PCR reads with MiXCR, giving one entry per CDR3 protein. The table lists about 500,000 distinct CDR3 sequences, 25% of them singletons. The sample comprised naive CD8+ T cells from blood, with Jurkat cell RNA spiked in. Subset: FACS-sorted CD8+CD4-CCR7+CD45RA+ naive T cells. The receptors come from a human donor in good health. Some libraries in this study had Jurkat cell RNA spiked in.

This chain connects TRBV6-2 or TRBV6-3 to TRBJ2-7; D could derive from TRBD1 or TRBD2 (5 bases each). The germline gives CDR1 MNHEY, CDR2 SVGEGT. The V gene lost 6 bases and the J gene lost 0 bases, with 12 bases spanning the gap. This CDR3 has 14 amino acids. For the CDR3, the DNA is TGTGCCAGCAGAGGGGACGGAGCCTCCTACGAGCAGTACTTC. Translation gives CASRGDGASYEQYF.

This clonotype showed up just once. This may arise from a read error, as a much more abundant clone is one base away. J is TRBJ2-3 and V is TRBV5-6; TRBD1 matches at 9 bases. The germline CDR1 and CDR2 sequences are SGHDT and YYEEEE. The CDR3 consists of 15 residues. CDR3 nucleotide sequence: TGTGCCAGCAGGCCACAGGGGGCCCTCCCAGATATGCAGTATTTT. Protein sequence: CASRPQGALPDMQYF.

This chain connects TRBV6-2 or TRBV6-3 to TRBJ2-3; D is undetermined. Germline V CDR1 and CDR2: MNHEY, SVGEGT. The length of the CDR3 is 16 residues. V was shortened by 2 bases and J by 2 bases, with 14 bases between the two germline ends. The CDR3 here is CASSYLGTVATDTQYF. The CDR3, as DNA: TGTGCCAGCAGTTACCTTGGAACGGTGGCCACAGATACGCAGTATTTT.

This clonotype was seen repeatedly, ten times or more. The chain carries TRBV5-5 and TRBJ2-3, with 7 bases lining up with TRBD2. This CDR3 has 15 amino acids. Germline V gives CDR1 SGHKS, CDR2 YYEKEE (reference sequence). The V gene end was trimmed by 3 bases and the J gene end by 3 bases; junction bases not matched to a gene: 7. Here the CDR3 DNA reads TGTGCCAGCAGCTCCGGGAGGCTGGGGACAGATACGCAGTATTTT. It translates to CASSSGRLGTDTQYF.

This clonotype occurred a few times. The chain has TRBV11-2 and TRBJ2-1; TRBD2 agrees at 7 bases. This CDR3 contains 12 residues. Germline lookup yields CDR1 SGHAT and CDR2 FQNNGV. V lost 4 bases, J lost 9 bases, and 3 bases stayed unmatched. CDR3 nucleotide sequence: TGTGCCAGCAGCTCGAGCGGGGTTGAGCAGTTCTTC. Protein product: CASSSSGVEQFF.